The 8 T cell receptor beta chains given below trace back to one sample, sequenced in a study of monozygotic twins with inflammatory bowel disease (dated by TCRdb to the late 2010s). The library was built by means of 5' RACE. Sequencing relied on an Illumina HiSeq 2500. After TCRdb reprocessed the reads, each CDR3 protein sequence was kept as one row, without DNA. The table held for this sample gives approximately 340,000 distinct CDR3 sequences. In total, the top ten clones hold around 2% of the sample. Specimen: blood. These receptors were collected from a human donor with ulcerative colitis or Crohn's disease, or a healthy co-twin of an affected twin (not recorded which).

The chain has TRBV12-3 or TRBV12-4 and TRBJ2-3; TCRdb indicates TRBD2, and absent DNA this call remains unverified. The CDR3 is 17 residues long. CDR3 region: CASSLAVTSGSPDTQYF.

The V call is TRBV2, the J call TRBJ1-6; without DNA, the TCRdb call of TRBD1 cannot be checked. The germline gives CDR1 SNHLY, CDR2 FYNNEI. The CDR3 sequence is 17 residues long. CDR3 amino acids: CASDNRGLGSYNSPLHF. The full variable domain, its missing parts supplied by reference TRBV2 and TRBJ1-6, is EPEVTQTPSHQVTQMGQEVILRCVPISNHLYFYWYRQILGQKVEFLVSFYNNEISEKSEIFDDQFSVERPDGSNFTLKIRSTKLEDSAMYFCASDNRGLGSYNSPLHFGNGTRLTVT.

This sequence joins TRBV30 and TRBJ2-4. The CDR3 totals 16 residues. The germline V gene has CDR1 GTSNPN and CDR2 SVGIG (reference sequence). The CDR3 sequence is CAWSVQSPRAKNIQYF.

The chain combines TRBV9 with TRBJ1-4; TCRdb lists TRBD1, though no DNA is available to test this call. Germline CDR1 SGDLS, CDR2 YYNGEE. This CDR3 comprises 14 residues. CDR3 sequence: CASSAPQGNEKLFF.

The CDR3 here is CATMQGWGKNIQYF. The chain joins TRBV2 to TRBJ2-4; checking the TCRdb D call of TRBD1 is not possible without DNA. The CDR3 is 14 amino acids. Per the germline V gene, CDR1 is SNHLY and CDR2 is FYNNEI. The full variable domain, rest sourced from reference TRBV2 and TRBJ2-4, is EPEVTQTPSHQVTQMGQEVILRCVPISNHLYFYWYRQILGQKVEFLVSFYNNEISEKSEIFDDQFSVERPDGSNFTLKIRSTKLEDSAMYFCATMQGWGKNIQYFGAGTRLSVL.

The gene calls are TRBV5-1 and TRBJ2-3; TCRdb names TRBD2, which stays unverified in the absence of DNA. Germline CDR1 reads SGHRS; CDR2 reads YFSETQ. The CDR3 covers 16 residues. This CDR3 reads CASRELAGGPTDTQYF.

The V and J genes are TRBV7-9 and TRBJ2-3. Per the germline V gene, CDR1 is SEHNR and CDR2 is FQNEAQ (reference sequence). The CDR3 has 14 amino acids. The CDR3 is CASSLRPERDTQYF.

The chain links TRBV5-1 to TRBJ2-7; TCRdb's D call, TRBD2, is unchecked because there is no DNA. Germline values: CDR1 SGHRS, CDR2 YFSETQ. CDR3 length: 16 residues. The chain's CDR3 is CASSLVGGERPYEQYF.